Listed below are T cell receptor beta chains from one sample, sequenced in a study of T cell responses to AZD1222 COVID-19 vaccine. Here immunoSEQ multiplex PCR was the method, and the copy in TCRdb shows in-frame clones only, minus some. Among about 270,000 clones listed, 85% to 95% were seen once. Sequences were derived from peripheral blood, sampled 28 days after the second AZD1222 dose. These receptors came from an adult who received the AZD1222 COVID-19 vaccine. Each CDR3 is given with its conserved first and last residue. Each record gives: V gene, J gene, CDR3 protein.

>TRBV27|TRBJ2-2
CASSSPGQRGTGELFF
>TRBV30|TRBJ2-5
CAWERSGLQETQYF
>TRBV2|TRBJ2-7
CASARAYEQYF
>TRBV3-1/TRBV3-2|TRBJ1-1
CASSLTGGEAFF
>TRBV19|TRBJ2-3
CASMGAASGRHTQYF
>TRBV29-1|TRBJ1-1
CSASIPPGATEAFF
>TRBV3-1/TRBV3-2|TRBJ2-5
CAAGEGRETQYF
>TRBV27|TRBJ2-3
CASRRTSRGRDTQYF
>TRBV19|TRBJ2-7
CASSMRDSLFGQYF
>TRBV3-1/TRBV3-2|TRBJ1-1
CASSATGENTEAFF
>TRBV5-5|TRBJ2-1
CASSLGGGPYNEQFF
>TRBV7-2|TRBJ1-2
CASSFPQGGANYGYTF
>TRBV5-4|TRBJ1-1
CASSLRTSGDTEAFF
>TRBV21-1|TRBJ2-3
CASSKFLRAVPGLTDTQYF
>TRBV18|TRBJ2-7
CASSPRAGQGFYEQYF
>TRBV29-1|TRBJ2-7
CSVWTVNYEQYF
>TRBV28|TRBJ2-7
CASSPQVPPTYEQYF
>TRBV7-2|TRBJ1-2
CASRLQGSARDGYTF
>TRBV7-2|TRBJ1-5
CASSPRPEPRLPQHF
>TRBV19|TRBJ2-2
CASSIGGLAGGTGELFF
>TRBV3-1/TRBV3-2|TRBJ1-1
CASSLSGGAGTEAFF
>TRBV5-6|TRBJ1-1
CASSLAIGTAEAFF
>TRBV28|TRBJ2-7
CAISGTPSYEQYF
>TRBV4-1|TRBJ2-7
CASSLPGTDSYEQYF
>TRBV6-5|TRBJ2-1
CATHYIKTEQFF
>TRBV18|TRBJ1-2
CASSPARTARYGYTF
>TRBV6-5|TRBJ2-1
CASLEGNEQFF
>TRBV4-1|TRBJ1-5
CASSQDLRSQPQHF
>TRBV27|TRBJ2-2
CASSLGLEGPGELFF
>TRBV5-5|TRBJ2-5
CASTIRGQDKIGETQYF
>TRBV5-4|TRBJ1-2
CASSLDRGNGYTF
>TRBV7-9|TRBJ1-2
CASSSWDRRDYGYTF
>TRBV28|TRBJ1-1
CASSLGKGTEAFF
>TRBV19|TRBJ2-7
CASSISSESYYEQYF
>TRBV6-2/TRBV6-3|TRBJ1-1
CASSYSRKTDHEAFF